Listed below are T cell receptor beta chains from one sample, sequenced in a study of CD8+CD57+ T cells in acquired aplastic anemia. Via MiXCR, TCRdb re-called the reads, giving one row per CDR3 protein. This table holds a few hundred thousand distinct CDR3 sequences, around a third found once. Sequenced input: sorted CD4+, CD8+, or CD8+CD57+ T cells (not recorded which) from PBMCs. The origin of the receptors is a human donor with aplastic anemia. CDR3s include the opening cysteine and the closing phenylalanine or tryptophan. Each record gives: CDR3 DNA, CDR3 protein, D gene, J gene, V gene, clone size. D genes are given only for firm matches. Rows give clone size only sometimes, using once, few, many, or a class for an expanded clone.

TGTGCCAGCAGCGTAGGGACTAGCTCGTTTTCCGGGGAGCTGTTTTTT CASSVGTSSFSGELFF TRBD2 TRBJ2-2 TRBV9 -
TGTGCCTGGGGACTAGCGGGACCTGGGCCTGTCAAAAACATTCAGTACTTC CAWGLAGPGPVKNIQYF TRBD2 TRBJ2-4 TRBV30 once
TGTGCCAGCAAACCACAGGGGGCCGGAGGGCTCAACTATGGCTACACCTTC CASKPQGAGGLNYGYTF TRBD1 TRBJ1-2 TRBV12-3/TRBV12-4 few
TGTGCCAGCAGCTCTGACACCCTATACGAGCAGTACTTC CASSSDTLYEQYF - TRBJ2-7 TRBV7-9 many
TGCACCAGCGCGGGGGAAGCCAATGAGCAGTTCTTC CTSAGEANEQFF TRBD2 TRBJ2-1 TRBV5-1 -
TGTGCCAGCAGCGGAGACGAGGGACCTGGAGTAAGGGAGACCCAGTACTTC CASSGDEGPGVRETQYF - TRBJ2-5 TRBV9 -
TGTGCCAGCGGGGGGGGGGACCACGAGCAGTACTTC CASGGGDHEQYF TRBD2 TRBJ2-7 TRBV6-1 -
TGTGCCAGCCGCACGGGGGGGCAGGGCAATCAGCCCCAGCATTTT CASRTGGQGNQPQHF - TRBJ1-5 TRBV2 few
TGTGCCAGCAGCTTAGACAGGGTTGGTATAGATACGCAGTATTTT CASSLDRVGIDTQYF TRBD1 TRBJ2-3 TRBV7-3 -
TGTGCCACTTTTGACAGGGGGCAGACAGATACGCAGTATTTT CATFDRGQTDTQYF TRBD1 TRBJ2-3 TRBV19 many
TGTGCCAGCAGCCAAATTGTGGAGACCCAGTACTTC CASSQIVETQYF - TRBJ2-5 TRBV3-1 -
TGTGCCAGCAGGGTAGAAGGGGGCTATGGCTACACCTTC CASRVEGGYGYTF - TRBJ1-2 TRBV27 few
TGCAGTGCTAGGACCCCCAGGATCTACGAGCAGTACTTC CSARTPRIYEQYF - TRBJ2-7 TRBV29-1 -
TGCAGTGTCACCGGGACAGGGGGCTTCGAGCAGTACTTC CSVTGTGGFEQYF TRBD1 TRBJ2-7 TRBV20-1 many
TGCAGTGCTAGAGGTGGAAGACAGGCGGTAAATCAGCCCCAGCATTTT CSARGGRQAVNQPQHF - TRBJ1-5 TRBV20-1 -
TGTGCCACTTATGGGCCCCAACCGGACAATGAGCAGTTCTTC CATYGPQPDNEQFF - TRBJ2-1 TRBV19 -
TGTGCCAGTAGTATCAGGCAGGGAGGCAATCAGCCCCAGCATTTT CASSIRQGGNQPQHF - TRBJ1-5 TRBV19 -